One sample yielded the 8 T cell receptor beta chains listed below, sequenced in a study of blood T cell repertoires in COVID-19. Profiling relied on immunoSEQ multiplex PCR, and the TCRdb table lists in-frame clones only, not all of them. The repertoire holds approximately 140,000 clones, roughly 83% seen once, with under 7% in the top ten. Sequencing was performed on PBMCs or T cells enriched from blood (not recorded which). These receptors were obtained from a man aged 35 to 55 with acute COVID-19.

This clone showed up just once. The chain has TRBV7-9 and TRBJ1-1; a possible D gene is TRBD1 (6 bases). Germline V gene sequence: CDR1 SEHNR, CDR2 FQNEAQ (reference sequence). The V and J ends lost 5 bases and 4 bases respectively, with 14 bases between them. The CDR3 has 14 residues. The CDR3 DNA follows: TGTGCCAGCAGCCGGGGGGCAGTTAGCACTGAAGCTTTCTTT. It yields the protein CASSRGAVSTEAFF.

The rearrangement uses TRBV28 and TRBJ1-4; 7 bases are shared with TRBD1. The CDR3 consists of 14 residues. Germline trimming cut 2 bases from V and 7 bases from J; bases unmatched to any gene: 4. Germline V gene sequence: CDR1 MDHEN, CDR2 SYDVKM. The CDR3 coding sequence is TGTGCCAGCAGTTTAATCCAGGGGGGTGAAAAACTGTTTTTT. It is translated as CASSLIQGGEKLFF.

The CDR3 loop reads CASSEYRGSSETQYF. The CDR3 DNA reads TGTGCCAGCAGTGAATACCGGGGGAGCAGCGAGACCCAGTACTTC. The V call is TRBV25-1, the J call TRBJ2-5, with D possibly TRBD2 on 6 matching bases. Trimming took 0 bases from V and 5 from J, leaving 13 bases between them. This CDR3 comprises 15 residues. Germline assignment: CDR1 MGHDK and CDR2 SYGVNS.

The chain couples TRBV28 to TRBJ1-5; 8 positions match TRBD1. V lost 6 bases, J lost 0 bases, and 13 bases stayed unmatched. Germline CDR1 is MDHEN and CDR2 is SYDVKM. The CDR3 is made up of 18 amino acids. The CDR3 nucleotides read TGTGCCAGCAGCTTCCCGGGACAGGCAGGAGGTAGCAATCAGCCCCAGCATTTT. It is translated as CASSFPGQAGGSNQPQHF.

J is TRBJ2-7 and V is TRBV28, with TRBD2 as a possible D gene (5 bases). Germline-derived CDR1 and CDR2 are MDHEN and SYDVKM. Trimming took 3 bases from V and 3 from J, leaving 21 bases between them. There are 17 residues in the CDR3. The DNA of the CDR3 is TGTGCCAGCAGTTTTTTCCTTCGGGTCGGGGAGAACTACGAGCAGTACTTC. As protein: CASSFFLRVGENYEQYF.

Remarks on this clone: Other DNA sequences from this sample encode an identical CDR3 as well. The chain employs TRBV7-9 and TRBJ2-7, with a weak D call TRBD2 (6 bases). Germline V gene data show CDR1 as SEHNR and CDR2 as FQNEAQ (reference sequence). V was pared by 6 bases and J by 3 bases, with 12 bases between. This CDR3 contains 13 residues. The CDR3 spells CASRGGSNYEQYF. In DNA, the CDR3 is TGTGCCAGCAGGGGGGGATCGAACTACGAGCAGTACTTC.

This chain connects TRBV10-2 to TRBJ1-5; D is possibly TRBD1 (5 bases). The germline V and J ends were trimmed by 3 bases and 2 bases, with 11 bases remaining between them. Germline V lookup: CDR1 WSHSY, CDR2 SAAADI. CDR3 size: 15 residues. The CDR3 nucleotides read TGCGCCAGCAGTGATACCGGACATGGCAATCAGCCCCAGCATTTT. Protein sequence: CASSDTGHGNQPQHF.

This chain uses TRBV28 with TRBJ1-1; weak D call: TRBD1 (5 bases). This CDR3 is built from 15 residues. Trimming removed 5 bases at V and 0 bases at J, with 13 bases between. CDR1 is MDHEN and CDR2 is SYDVKM in the germline V gene. The CDR3 is CASSPPGILNTEAFF. Here the CDR3 DNA reads TGTGCCAGCAGTCCTCCAGGGATTCTGAACACTGAAGCTTTCTTT.